This entry describes one T cell receptor (beta chain). As yet, its antigen is unknown. The junction differs from germline at one of its ends, possibly a read error. Per the germline V gene, CDR1 is SGHTA and CDR2 is FQGNSA. The CDR3 loop spans 15 amino acids. This sample was taken from a study of molecular identifiers for immune sequencing clone quantification. Broader study findings: Clone sizes that are highly expanded could be underestimated when identical TCR molecules share a barcode.

TCRdb re-analysed the PCR reads in MiXCR, keeping a single row per CDR3 protein. The profile shows more than 450,000 distinct CDR3 sequences, around 23% of them singletons. Input material: naive CD8+ T cells from blood, with Jurkat cell RNA spiked in. Subset in this sample: FACS-sorted CD8+CD4-CCR7+CD45RA+ naive T cells. The chain links TRBV7-2 to TRBJ2-1, with 9 bases matching TRBD2. This sequence was found in a human donor in good health. Some libraries in this study had Jurkat cell RNA spiked in. The CDR3 here is CASRGSGSAYNEQIF. For the CDR3, the DNA is TGTGCCAGCAGGGGTAGCGGGAGCGCATACAATGAGCAGATCTTC.